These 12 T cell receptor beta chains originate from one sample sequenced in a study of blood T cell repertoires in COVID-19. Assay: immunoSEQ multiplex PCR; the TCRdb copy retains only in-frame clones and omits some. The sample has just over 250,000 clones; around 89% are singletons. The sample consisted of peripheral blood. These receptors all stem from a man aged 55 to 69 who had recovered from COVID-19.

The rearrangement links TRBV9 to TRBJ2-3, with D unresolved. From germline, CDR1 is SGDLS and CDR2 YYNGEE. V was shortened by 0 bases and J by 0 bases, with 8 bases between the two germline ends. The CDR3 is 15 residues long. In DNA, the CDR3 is TGTGCCAGCAGCGTAGACGGTTCTAGCACAGATACGCAGTATTTT. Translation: CASSVDGSSTDTQYF. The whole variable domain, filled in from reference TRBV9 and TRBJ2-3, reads DSGVTQTPKHLITATGQRVTLRCSPRSGDLSVYWYQQSLDQGLQFLIQYYNGEERAKGNILERFSAQQFPDLHSELNLSSLELGDSALYFCASSVDGSSTDTQYFGPGTRLTVL.

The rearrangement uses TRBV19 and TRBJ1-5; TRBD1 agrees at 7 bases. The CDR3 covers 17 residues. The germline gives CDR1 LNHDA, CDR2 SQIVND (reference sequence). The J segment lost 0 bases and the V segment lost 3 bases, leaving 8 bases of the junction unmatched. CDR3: CASSIGRRGYSNQPQHF. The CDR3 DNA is TGTGCCAGTAGTATTGGTCGCAGGGGGTATAGCAATCAGCCCCAGCATTTT.

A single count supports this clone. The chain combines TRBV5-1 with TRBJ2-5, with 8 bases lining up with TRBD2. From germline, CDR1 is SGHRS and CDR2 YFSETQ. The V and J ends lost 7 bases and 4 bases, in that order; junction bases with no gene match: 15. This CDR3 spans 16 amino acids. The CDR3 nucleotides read TGCGCCAGCCATTTGAACGGGGGGGCCGTGAGAGAGACCCAGTACTTC. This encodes CASHLNGGAVRETQYF.

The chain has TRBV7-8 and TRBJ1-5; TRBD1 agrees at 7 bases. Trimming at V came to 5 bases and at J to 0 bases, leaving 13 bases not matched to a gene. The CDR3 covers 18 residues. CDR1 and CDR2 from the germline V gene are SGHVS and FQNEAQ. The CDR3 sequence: CASSPGTVTPYSNQPQHF. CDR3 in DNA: TGTGCCAGCAGCCCCGGGACAGTCACTCCTTATAGCAATCAGCCCCAGCATTTT.

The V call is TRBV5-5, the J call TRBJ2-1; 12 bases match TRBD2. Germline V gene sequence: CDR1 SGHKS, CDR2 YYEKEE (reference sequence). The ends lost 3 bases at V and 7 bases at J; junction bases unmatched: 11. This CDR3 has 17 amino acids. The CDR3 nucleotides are TGTGCCAGCAGCTACACCTTGACTAGCGGGGGATCGAATGAGCAGTTCTTC. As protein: CASSYTLTSGGSNEQFF.

The CDR3 sequence: CASSEQQGAYEQYF. CDR3 coding DNA: TGTGCCAGCAGTGAGCAACAGGGAGCCTACGAGCAGTACTTC. J is TRBJ2-7 and V is TRBV6-4; perhaps TRBD1 as D (6 bases). Germline lookup yields CDR1 MRHNA and CDR2 SNTAGT. Trimming took off 3 bases at V and 2 bases at J, with 11 bases between the two ends. This CDR3 has 14 residues.

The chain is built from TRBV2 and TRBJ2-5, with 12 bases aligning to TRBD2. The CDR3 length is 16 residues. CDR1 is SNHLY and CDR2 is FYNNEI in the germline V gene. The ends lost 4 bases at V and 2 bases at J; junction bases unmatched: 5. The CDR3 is CASSGLAGVIQETQYF. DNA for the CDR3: TGTGCCAGCAGTGGACTAGCGGGGGTCATTCAAGAGACCCAGTACTTC.

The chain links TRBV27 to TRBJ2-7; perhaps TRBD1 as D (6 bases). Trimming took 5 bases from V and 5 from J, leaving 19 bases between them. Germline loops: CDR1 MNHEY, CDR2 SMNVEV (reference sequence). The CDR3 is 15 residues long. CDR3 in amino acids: CASSLLGQITNEQYF. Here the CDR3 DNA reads TGTGCCAGCAGTCTCCTCGGACAGATCACCAACGAGCAGTACTTC.

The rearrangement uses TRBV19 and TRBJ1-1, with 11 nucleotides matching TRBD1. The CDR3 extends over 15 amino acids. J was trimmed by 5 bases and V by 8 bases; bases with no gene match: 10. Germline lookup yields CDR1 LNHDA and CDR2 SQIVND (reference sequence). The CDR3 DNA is TGTGCCAGTCACCTTGCGGGACAGGGGGTTACTGAAGCTTTCTTT. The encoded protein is CASHLAGQGVTEAFF.

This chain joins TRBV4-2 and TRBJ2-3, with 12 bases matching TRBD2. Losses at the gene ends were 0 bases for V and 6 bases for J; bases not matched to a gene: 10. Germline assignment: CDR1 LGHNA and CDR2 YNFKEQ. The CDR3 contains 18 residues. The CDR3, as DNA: TGTGCCAGCAGCCAAGATATGGCTAGCGGGGGGGCCAGGGATACGCAGTATTTT. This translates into CASSQDMASGGARDTQYF.

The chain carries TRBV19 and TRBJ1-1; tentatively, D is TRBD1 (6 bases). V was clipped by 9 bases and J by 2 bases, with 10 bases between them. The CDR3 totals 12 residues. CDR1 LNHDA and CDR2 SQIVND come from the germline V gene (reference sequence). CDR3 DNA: TGTGCCAGCGACAGGTCCAACACTGAAGCTTTCTTT. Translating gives CASDRSNTEAFF.

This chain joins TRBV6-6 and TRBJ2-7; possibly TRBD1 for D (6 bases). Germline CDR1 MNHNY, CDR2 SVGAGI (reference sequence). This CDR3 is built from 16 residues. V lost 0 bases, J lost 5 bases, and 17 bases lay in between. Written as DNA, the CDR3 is TGTGCCAGCAGTTACTCGAGCAAACAGGGTCGGGACGAGCAGTACTTC. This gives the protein CASSYSSKQGRDEQYF.